The 6 T cell receptor beta chains below come from one sample, sequenced in a study of blood T cell repertoires in COVID-19 (dated by TCRdb to about 2020). Library construction relied on the immunoSEQ multiplex PCR assay. TCRdb mirrors the immuneACCESS table, restricted to in-frame sequences. Some clones are absent from its copies; in checked studies, under half trace to an unresolved V gene, and the reason for the others is unknown. Here the sample has under 350,000 clones; 83% occur a single time. The top ten hold 9.4% of the sample. Sequenced sample: peripheral blood. The receptor set was obtained from a woman aged 45 to 65 who had recovered from COVID-19.

The chain carries TRBV29-1 and TRBJ2-2, with D perhaps matching TRBD2 (5 bases). Per the germline V gene, CDR1 is SQVTM and CDR2 is ANQGSEA. CDR3 length: 12 residues. V was pared by 3 bases and J by 5 bases, with 7 bases between. This CDR3 reads CSVDGETGELFF. DNA for the CDR3: TGCAGCGTTGACGGGGAGACCGGGGAGCTGTTTTTT.

The chain carries TRBV6-5 and TRBJ2-5; perhaps TRBD1 as D (6 bases). The germline V gene encodes CDR1 MNHEY and CDR2 SVGAGI. V lost 6 bases, J lost 5 bases, and 7 bases lay in between. This CDR3 region has 11 residues. The CDR3 nucleotides are TGTGCCAGCAGCAGGGGCGAGACCCAGTACTTC. It encodes CASSRGETQYF.

This sequence joins TRBV27 and TRBJ2-3, with a weak D call TRBD1 (5 bases). V dropped 5 bases and J dropped 1 base, with 10 bases sitting between them. CDR1 MNHEY and CDR2 SMNVEV come from the germline V gene (reference sequence). This CDR3 comprises 14 residues. CDR3 sequence reads: CASSLKQGTDTQYF. For the CDR3, the DNA is TGTGCCAGCAGTCTAAAACAGGGCACAGATACGCAGTATTTT.

This chain links TRBV11-2 with TRBJ2-3; D is unresolved. Germline loops: CDR1 SGHAT, CDR2 FQNNGV. V was shortened by 5 bases and J by 5 bases, with 17 bases between the two germline ends. This CDR3 is 15 amino acids long. The CDR3 DNA sequence: TGTGCCAGCAGCCGCGGTTGGCCAGAAGGAGATACGCAGTATTTT. Its protein is CASSRGWPEGDTQYF.

This clone was observed once. The CDR3 reads CASSPDRGRSPLHF. CDR3 bases: TGTGCCAGCTCACCAGACAGGGGACGGTCACCCCTCCACTTT. The chain employs TRBV18 and TRBJ1-6, with 8 bases identical to TRBD1. The V segment lost 2 bases and the J segment 10 bases; nucleotides outside the gene matches: 4. Germline V gene data show CDR1 as KGHSH and CDR2 as LQKENI. This CDR3 region has 14 residues.

The CDR3 DNA reads as TGTGCCATCAGTGAGGCGGGGAACAGGCCTCAAGAGACCCAGTACTTC. Its protein product is CAISEAGNRPQETQYF. The V and J genes are TRBV10-3 and TRBJ2-5; possible D gene TRBD2, 6 bases. Trimming removed 2 bases from V and 2 bases from J, with 15 bases in between. The CDR3 is 16 amino acids. In germline, CDR1 is ENHRY, CDR2 SYGVKD.